The subject of this entry is one TCR beta chain. Libraries were prepared by immunoSEQ multiplex PCR; TCRdb keeps only in-frame clonotypes and omits some of them. The sample lists about 24,000 clones, under 95% seen once, with under 9.5% in the top ten. This sample is part of a study of T cell changes during pregnancy in multiple sclerosis. The specimen comprised CD8+ T cells from peripheral blood mononuclear cells, sampled in the third trimester of pregnancy. This clonotype was sampled from a female donor in good health, enrolled as a control in a pregnancy study.

CDR3 protein: CASLRGRLNEQFF. The CDR3 DNA sequence: TGTGCCAGCCTCCGCGGGAGGTTAAATGAGCAGTTCTTC. The genes are TRBV13 and TRBJ2-1, with 8 nucleotides matching TRBD2. J was trimmed by 7 bases and V by 8 bases; bases with no gene match: 7. The CDR3 has 13 residues. Germline lookup yields CDR1 PRHDT and CDR2 FYEKMQ (reference sequence).